This T cell receptor (beta chain) comes out of a study of blood T cell repertoires in COVID-19. Study context: COVID-19 samples, acute and convalescent, were from the United States, Italy and Spain. Nucleic acid was either cDNA or gDNA, and it came from T cells, B-cell-depleted T cells, or PBMCs.

The CDR3 has 15 amino acids. V lost 6 bases to trimming and J lost 1 base, with 15 bases between them. Per germline, CDR1 SQVTM and CDR2 ANQGSEA. Source study methods: Reference gene primer amplification gave estimated nucleated cell counts. TCRdb's copy holds only in-frame clones and misses some; the assay was immunoSEQ multiplex PCR. V, J and clone size are those of that table, while D and trimming were read from the DNA. The table lists some 220,000 clones, 80% of them singletons, with 7.2% in the top ten. The sequence was collected from a woman aged 70-85 years with acute or convalescent COVID-19. The genes are TRBV29-1 and TRBJ2-2; D may be TRBD2 (5 bases). The sequenced sample was peripheral blood. The CDR3 loop reads CSVVSGIQNTGELFF. CDR3 coding DNA: TGCAGCGTCGTATCCGGGATACAGAACACCGGGGAGCTGTTTTTT.